The 32 T cell receptor beta chains given below trace back to one sample, sequenced in a study of cytomegalovirus exposure and HLA in healthy donors. In the PCR, 60 Vbeta and 13 Jbeta primers were used. Measured with immunoSEQ multiplex PCR; TCRdb has only the in-frame clones, and not every one. The sample lists roughly 180,000 clones, less than 90% seen once, with under 5% in the top ten. Sequenced: PBMCs. These receptors came from a woman aged 45-60 years in good health and CMV-seropositive.

This chain uses TRBV19 with TRBJ1-5; 9 bases align to TRBD1. The V and J ends lost 5 bases and 7 bases, in that order; junction bases with no gene match: 12. The CDR3 runs 16 residues. The V gene's germline CDR1 is LNHDA and CDR2 SQIVND (reference sequence). CDR3 residues: CASSGQGPFARQPQHF. CDR3 DNA: TGTGCCAGTAGTGGACAGGGGCCGTTTGCTCGGCAGCCCCAGCATTTT.

This clone turned up a few times. CDR3 bases: TGTGCCAGCAGCTTGCTAGCCCAATTCGGGGCCGGGGAGCTGTTTTTT. Protein product: CASSLLAQFGAGELFF. The chain carries TRBV5-5 and TRBJ2-2; TRBD2 might be the D (5 bases). With 1 base removed from V and 6 bases from J, the gap between germline ends came to 16 bases. Germline lookup yields CDR1 SGHKS and CDR2 YYEKEE (reference sequence). The length of the CDR3 is 16 residues.

The rearrangement uses TRBV5-1 and TRBJ2-3, with D tentatively TRBD1 (8 bases). V was pared by 2 bases and J by 3 bases, with 19 bases between. CDR3 length: 17 residues. CDR1 is SGHRS and CDR2 is YFSETQ in the germline V gene. Here the CDR3 reads CASSFTVTGEGTDTQYF. CDR3 nucleotide sequence: TGCGCCAGCAGCTTTACCGTGACAGGGGAGGGTACAGATACGCAGTATTTT.

The V gene is TRBV29-1, the J gene TRBJ2-1; 11 nucleotides match TRBD2. The trim removed 8 bases at V and 8 bases at J, leaving 5 bases unmatched. Germline CDR1 SQVTM, CDR2 ANQGSEA. This CDR3 has 12 amino acids. The DNA of the CDR3 is TGCAGCACCACTAGCGGGAGCGATGAGCAGTTCTTC. Translating it yields CSTTSGSDEQFF.

The chain has TRBV5-5 and TRBJ2-7; D uncertain. The CDR3 contains 16 residues. Trimming took 3 bases from V and 0 from J, leaving 16 bases between them. Germline V gene sequence: CDR1 SGHKS, CDR2 YYEKEE (reference sequence). The CDR3 spells CASSSTTEFSSYEQYF. The CDR3 region has the DNA TGTGCCAGCAGCTCTACCACGGAGTTCAGCTCCTACGAGCAGTACTTC.

V gene TRBV5-4 combines with J gene TRBJ1-2, with a weak D call TRBD1 (5 bases). Germline-derived CDR1 and CDR2 are SGHNT and YYREEE (reference sequence). V lost 0 bases and J 8 bases, leaving 14 bases between the germline ends. The CDR3 is 14 amino acids. The CDR3 DNA sequence: TGTGCCAGCAGCTTGGGCCAGTACTCAGGGGGCTACACCTTC. This translates into CASSLGQYSGGYTF.

This chain joins TRBV29-1 and TRBJ2-3, with TRBD1 matching over 7 bases. The CDR3 sequence is 14 residues long. Germline assignment: CDR1 SQVTM and CDR2 ANQGSEA. J was trimmed by 1 base and V by 4 bases; bases with no gene match: 5. The DNA for the CDR3 is TGCAGCGTTGTATCCCAGGGGGGCACAGATACGCAGTATTTT. Translated: CSVVSQGGTDTQYF.

The chain links TRBV5-1 to TRBJ2-2, with D perhaps matching TRBD1 (6 bases). Trimming stripped 4 bases from V and 2 bases from J, with 12 bases between. The CDR3 totals 15 residues. Germline CDR1 and CDR2: SGHRS and YFSETQ. The CDR3 region is CASSPSGHNTGELFF. The CDR3 coding sequence is TGCGCCAGCAGCCCTTCGGGACACAACACCGGGGAGCTGTTTTTT.

The chain joins TRBV5-1 to TRBJ1-1; the match to TRBD1 covers 9 bases. This CDR3 comprises 16 residues. Germline V gives CDR1 SGHRS, CDR2 YFSETQ. The junction had 8 bases not matched to a gene; V was cut back by 4 bases and J by 1 base. The chain's CDR3 is CASSMHRGQANTEAFF. CDR3 nucleotide sequence: TGCGCCAGCAGCATGCACAGGGGGCAGGCGAACACTGAAGCTTTCTTT.

V and J are TRBV7-2 and TRBJ1-2; the match to TRBD1 covers 10 bases. There are 14 residues in the CDR3. Germline loops: CDR1 SGHTA, CDR2 FQGNSA. Trimming took 3 bases from V and 8 from J; bases not matched to a gene: 6. Here the CDR3 DNA reads TGTGCCAGCAGCTTGCGACAGGGGGCCGAGGGCTACACCTTC. Protein: CASSLRQGAEGYTF.

The CDR3 protein is CSVIRDRDEKLFF. CDR3 DNA: TGCAGCGTAATCCGGGACAGGGATGAAAAACTGTTTTTT. This chain uses TRBV29-1 with TRBJ1-4; TRBD1 aligns across 9 bases. This CDR3 contains 13 residues. The germline gives CDR1 SQVTM, CDR2 ANQGSEA. V was pared by 6 bases and J by 6 bases, with 5 bases of the junction left unmatched.

The chain joins TRBV10-3 to TRBJ2-1, with 10 bases identical to TRBD1. CDR1 and CDR2 (germline): ENHRY, SYGVKD. The J segment lost 8 bases and the V segment lost 0 bases, leaving 7 bases of the junction unmatched. CDR3 length equals 16 residues. CDR3 sequence reads: CAISESRTGGMDEQFF. The CDR3 region has the DNA TGTGCCATCAGTGAGTCACGGACAGGGGGAATGGATGAGCAGTTCTTC.

V gene TRBV6-5 combines with J gene TRBJ1-5; TRBD1 matches 7 bases. The CDR3 runs to 16 residues. V shed 4 bases and J 5 bases; nucleotides not matched to a gene: 11. CDR1 is MNHEY, CDR2 SVGAGI, per germline. The CDR3, as DNA: TGTGCCAGCAGTTCAGCCCCGAGACAGGGCTATCAGCCCCAGCATTTT. It yields the protein CASSSAPRQGYQPQHF.

This chain links TRBV7-7 with TRBJ2-3; D may be TRBD2 (6 bases). Per the germline V gene, CDR1 is SSHAT and CDR2 is FNYEAQ (reference sequence). This CDR3 has 15 amino acids. CDR3 coding DNA: TGTGCTAGCTCTCTAGCCGGGGGTGTAACAGATACGCAGTATTTT. This translates into CASSLAGGVTDTQYF.

The chain uses TRBV2 and TRBJ2-1; a weak D match, TRBD2 (6 bases). Germline-derived CDR1 and CDR2 are SNHLY and FYNNEI. This CDR3 is built from 12 residues. Trimming took off 8 bases at V and 7 bases at J, with 12 bases between the two ends. CDR3 in amino acids: CASQTSLNEQFF. The CDR3 coding sequence is TGTGCCAGCCAGACTAGTTTAAATGAGCAGTTCTTC.

This clone was picked up a small number of times. The rearrangement links TRBV7-2 to TRBJ2-3; D may be TRBD2 (5 bases). The ends were cut back, 1 base at V and 5 bases at J, with 10 bases in the middle. Germline lookup yields CDR1 SGHTA and CDR2 FQGNSA. There are 14 residues in the CDR3. Written as DNA, the CDR3 is TGTGCCAGCAGCTTAGTGCCGGGAATAGATACGCAGTATTTT. Translating it yields CASSLVPGIDTQYF.

This clone turned up a few times. V and J are TRBV29-1 and TRBJ2-1, with D possibly being TRBD2 (6 bases). CDR3 length: 12 residues. V was trimmed by 8 bases and J by 5 bases, leaving 13 bases between them. Germline values: CDR1 SQVTM, CDR2 ANQGSEA. The CDR3 here is CSPRLENNEQFF. CDR3 sequence (DNA): TGCAGCCCCCGACTAGAAAACAATGAGCAGTTCTTC.

The chain recombines TRBV7-6 with TRBJ2-5; TRBD1 matches at 11 bases. Trimming removed 5 bases from V and 5 bases from J; junction bases left unmatched: 10. The CDR3 totals 16 residues. Germline CDR1 SGHVS, CDR2 FNYEAQ. The CDR3 sequence is CASSNSAGQGAETQYF. CDR3 coding DNA: TGTGCCAGCAGCAATAGCGCCGGACAGGGGGCGGAGACCCAGTACTTC.

V and J are TRBV7-9 and TRBJ1-4; a weak D match, TRBD1 (6 bases). V lost 5 bases, J lost 5 bases, and 15 bases lay in between. This CDR3 is 15 amino acids long. CDR1 SEHNR and CDR2 FQNEAQ come from the germline V gene (reference sequence). The CDR3 region is CASSIQGHLNEKLFF. CDR3 nucleotides: TGTGCCAGCAGCATTCAGGGACACTTAAATGAAAAACTGTTTTTT.

This chain connects TRBV19 to TRBJ2-5; 7 nucleotides line up with TRBD1. The end of the DNA is better explained by TRBJ2-7, so the J call may be wrong. Looked up from germline, CDR1 is LNHDA and CDR2 is SQIVND (reference sequence). The CDR3 spans 13 residues. CDR3 in DNA: TGTGCCAGTGGTAACAGGGGCGCTTACGAGCAGTACTTC. Translation gives CASGNRGAYEQYF.

The chain combines TRBV5-1 with TRBJ2-5, with D possibly being TRBD2 (5 bases). The V gene's germline CDR1 is SGHRS and CDR2 YFSETQ. V was cut by 1 base and J by 2 bases, with 9 bases left in between. CDR3 length equals 14 residues. CDR3 loop: CASSLFERQETQYF. DNA of the CDR3: TGCGCCAGCAGCTTGTTTGAGCGGCAAGAGACCCAGTACTTC.

This chain uses TRBV7-3 with TRBJ1-2, with D tentatively TRBD1 (6 bases). CDR1 is SGHTA, CDR2 FQGTGA, per germline. Trimming pared 5 bases from V and 0 bases from J, leaving 16 bases between. The CDR3 is 16 residues long. Here the CDR3 reads CASSPRGGPANYGYTF. CDR3 DNA: TGTGCCAGCAGCCCGCGGGGGGGCCCGGCTAACTATGGCTACACCTTC. Supplemented by reference TRBV7-3 and TRBJ1-2, the full variable domain reads GAGVSQTPSNKVTEKGKYVELRCDPISGHTALYWYRQSLGQGPEFLIYFQGTGAADDSGLPNDRFFAVRPEGSVSTLKIQRTERGDSAVYLCASSPRGGPANYGYTFGSGTRLTVV.

This clone has a handful of counts. Here the CDR3 DNA reads TGTGCCAGCAGCGGGACACGTCTCACAGATACGCAGTATTTT. Translated, it gives CASSGTRLTDTQYF. The chain has TRBV9 and TRBJ2-3, with TRBD1 as a possible D gene (5 bases). V was trimmed by 3 bases and J by 2 bases, leaving 10 bases between them. The V gene's germline CDR1 is SGDLS and CDR2 YYNGEE. The CDR3 spans 14 residues.

This clone was seen a few times. The chain has TRBV6-6 and TRBJ1-5; 8 nucleotides line up with TRBD1. This CDR3 comprises 14 residues. With V trimmed by 5 bases and J by 5 bases, 5 bases remained unmatched. CDR1 and CDR2 from the germline V gene are MNHNY and SVGAGI (reference sequence). The CDR3 DNA reads TGTGCCAGCAGTCACAGGGGGACCCATCAGCCCCAGCATTTT. This gives the protein CASSHRGTHQPQHF.

J is TRBJ1-2 and V is TRBV10-3; D is perhaps TRBD1 (5 bases). The CDR3 has 16 amino acids. Germline CDR1 and CDR2: ENHRY and SYGVKD. Trimming pared 3 bases from V and 0 bases from J, leaving 14 bases between. CDR3 sequence reads: CAISEGGGIPNYGYTF. The CDR3 bases are TGTGCCATCAGTGAAGGTGGGGGGATTCCTAACTATGGCTACACCTTC.

The chain has TRBV7-9 and TRBJ2-7; 11 bases are a match to TRBD2. V shed 4 bases, J shed 2 bases, and the junction held 4 bases outside the gene matches. CDR1 and CDR2 from the germline V gene are SEHNR and FQNEAQ (reference sequence). CDR3 length: 15 residues. CDR3 protein: CASSWPGLAAYEQYF. CDR3 nucleotides: TGTGCCAGCAGCTGGCCGGGACTAGCGGCCTACGAGCAGTACTTC.

The chain couples TRBV4-1 to TRBJ2-4; tentative D call: TRBD2 (5 bases). Trimming removed 0 bases from V and 7 bases from J, with 13 bases in between. Germline CDR1 MGHRA, CDR2 YSYEKL. The CDR3 has 15 residues. DNA of the CDR3: TGCGCCAGCAGCCAAGATCTTTTCCGAGGGAACATTCAGTACTTC. This sequence encodes CASSQDLFRGNIQYF.

The rearrangement joins TRBV5-6 to TRBJ2-7; D perhaps matches TRBD1 (5 bases). CDR1 is SGHDT, CDR2 YYEEEE, per germline. This CDR3 comprises 15 residues. V was trimmed by 0 bases and J by 2 bases, leaving 12 bases between them. In DNA form, the CDR3 reads TGTGCCAGCAGCTTGGAACAGGCTGGTGCCTACGAGCAGTACTTC. Its protein product is CASSLEQAGAYEQYF.

This clone has only one observation. J is TRBJ2-7 and V is TRBV6-1; D remains ambiguous. This CDR3 contains 14 residues. Per germline, CDR1 MNHNS and CDR2 SASEGT. V was pared by 2 bases and J by 0 bases, with 8 bases between. CDR3 loop: CASSEPWSSYEQYF. The CDR3, as DNA: TGTGCCAGCAGTGAACCCTGGAGCTCCTACGAGCAGTACTTC.

The genes are TRBV14 and TRBJ2-3; possibly TRBD2 for D (6 bases). Trimming left V 2 bases short and J 2 bases short, with 11 bases between. This CDR3 has 15 residues. Germline CDR1 is SGHDN and CDR2 is FVKESK. This chain's CDR3 is CASSQNRLVTDTQYF. The CDR3 DNA follows: TGTGCCAGCAGCCAAAACCGACTAGTCACAGATACGCAGTATTTT.

The chain joins TRBV28 to TRBJ1-4; possible D gene TRBD1, 6 bases. The CDR3 consists of 13 residues. Trimming cost V 11 bases and J 4 bases, with 14 bases left between them. In germline, CDR1 is MDHEN, CDR2 SYDVKM. CDR3 protein: CAVPNRVNEKLFF. Written as DNA, the CDR3 is TGTGCCGTCCCCAACAGGGTTAATGAAAAACTGTTTTTT. Together with reference TRBV28 and TRBJ1-4, the CDR3 gives the full variable domain: DVKVTQSSRYLVKRTGEKVFLECVQDMDHENMFWYRQDPGLGLRLIYFSYDVKMKEKGDIPEGYSVSREKKERFSLILESASTNQTSMYLCAVPNRVNEKLFFGSGTQLSVL.

The gene calls are TRBV6-6 and TRBJ2-7, with 7 positions matching TRBD1. V lost 7 bases and J lost 2; bases outside the gene matches: 5. Germline V lookup: CDR1 MNHNY, CDR2 SVGAGI (reference sequence). The CDR3 is made up of 13 amino acids. The CDR3 DNA reads as TGTGCCAGCACCCGGGGACAGCCCTACGAGCAGTACTTC. This translates into CASTRGQPYEQYF.